Listed here are 23 T cell receptor beta chains from one sample, sequenced in a study of blood T cell repertoires in COVID-19. Clones were read by immunoSEQ multiplex PCR, and TCRdb kept only the in-frame ones, dropping some. The table has 150,000 to 200,000 clones, under 90% seen once. The sample taken for sequencing was peripheral blood. Receptor source: a man aged 55 to 70 with acute or convalescent COVID-19.

Of note for this clone: At one boundary the junction diverges from the germline segment, which might be a read error. This sequence joins TRBV19 and TRBJ1-2; 9 bases fit TRBD1. The CDR3 is 18 residues long. Germline V gene lookup returns CDR1 LNHDA and CDR2 SQIVND (reference sequence). CDR3 in DNA: TGTGCCAGTAGTATATTGCCGGGACAGGGTACCCTCAACTCTGGCTACACCTTC. This sequence encodes CASSILPGQGTLNSGYTF.

The rearrangement joins TRBV27 to TRBJ2-3, with 10 bases matching TRBD2. The junction had 5 bases not matched to a gene; V was cut back by 6 bases and J by 2 bases. Germline loops: CDR1 MNHEY, CDR2 SMNVEV (reference sequence). The CDR3 runs 15 residues. The CDR3 sequence is CASRSGLAVTDTQYF. CDR3 DNA sequence: TGTGCCAGCAGGTCAGGACTAGCGGTCACAGATACGCAGTATTTT.

CDR3 coding DNA: TGTGCCAGCAGCCTTGGACCGGGACTATGCGAGCAGTACTTC. Amino acids: CASSLGPGLCEQYF. The genes are TRBV3-1 (or the pseudogene TRBV3-2) and TRBJ2-7; 7 bases line up with TRBD2. Germline V gene sequence: CDR1 LGHDT, CDR2 YNNKEL (reference sequence). The CDR3 runs 14 residues. J lost 6 bases, V lost 4 bases, and 9 bases had no gene match.

This chain connects TRBV6-1 to TRBJ2-7; D is perhaps TRBD1 (5 bases). Per germline, CDR1 MNHNS and CDR2 SASEGT. The length of the CDR3 is 14 residues. V dropped 3 bases and J dropped 5 bases, with 14 bases sitting between them. CDR3: CASSDQGGFDEQYF. CDR3 nucleotides: TGTGCCAGCAGTGACCAGGGCGGATTCGACGAGCAGTACTTC.

The chain employs TRBV5-1 and TRBJ2-6, with D maybe TRBD2 (5 bases). V was pared by 5 bases and J by 3 bases, with 6 bases between. The CDR3 loop spans 13 amino acids. Germline V gene sequence: CDR1 SGHRS, CDR2 YFSETQ. The CDR3 protein is CASREDGANVLTF. Here the CDR3 DNA reads TGCGCCAGCAGGGAGGATGGGGCCAACGTCCTGACTTTC.

This sequence joins TRBV24-1 and TRBJ2-1; 9 bases are shared with TRBD2. Per germline, CDR1 KGHDR and CDR2 SFDVKD. This CDR3 spans 14 amino acids. V dropped 4 bases and J dropped 12; count of bases not matched to a gene: 9. CDR3 region: CATSDGGRAQLQFF. The CDR3 DNA reads TGTGCCACCAGTGACGGCGGGAGGGCCCAGTTGCAGTTCTTC.

V and J are TRBV5-4 and TRBJ1-6; 9 bases line up with TRBD1. J gave up 10 bases and V 2 bases, and 7 bases lay outside the gene matches. The germline gives CDR1 SGHNT, CDR2 YYREEE (reference sequence). The CDR3 length is 15 residues. The CDR3: CASSLGQGTGSPLHF. DNA for the CDR3: TGTGCCAGCAGCTTAGGACAGGGGACGGGCTCACCCCTCCACTTT.

The chain employs TRBV30 and TRBJ2-3, with D unresolved. Germline V CDR1 and CDR2: GTSNPN, SVGIG (reference sequence). Trimming pared 0 bases from V and 3 bases from J, leaving 4 bases between. CDR3 length equals 12 residues. The DNA for the CDR3 is TGTGCCTGGAGTGTACAGACAGATACGCAGTATTTT. Translated, it gives CAWSVQTDTQYF.

Turning to this clone: Mismatch with germline at one junction end may stem from a read error. This chain connects TRBV20-1 to TRBJ2-7, with TRBD2 matching over 7 bases. The CDR3 extends over 13 amino acids. Germline CDR1 DFQATT, CDR2 SNEGSKA (reference sequence). The CDR3 nucleotides are TGCAGTGCTAGTCAAGGGACTATACCCGAGGAGTACTTC. Translation: CSASQGTIPEEYF.

The genes are TRBV9 and TRBJ2-7, with 8 bases matching TRBD2. Per the germline V gene, CDR1 is SGDLS and CDR2 is YYNGEE. The CDR3 covers 16 residues. The J segment lost 4 bases and the V segment lost 4 bases, leaving 13 bases of the junction unmatched. CDR3 amino acids: CASSPVRGGVDYEQYF. Written as DNA, the CDR3 is TGTGCCAGCAGCCCAGTCCGGGGGGGCGTTGATTACGAGCAGTACTTC.

The chain combines TRBV6-5 with TRBJ2-1, with D possibly TRBD2 on 7 matching bases. Trimming left V 2 bases short and J 9 bases short, with 20 bases between. The germline gives CDR1 MNHEY, CDR2 SVGAGI. The CDR3 runs to 16 residues. CDR3 protein: CASSYRGAPPMGEQFF. For the CDR3, the DNA is TGTGCCAGCAGTTACCGGGGGGCCCCCCCGATGGGTGAGCAGTTCTTC.

The V and J genes are TRBV15 and TRBJ2-4; D is possibly TRBD2 (6 bases). V lost 0 bases, J lost 6 bases, and 9 bases lay in between. The CDR3 length is 14 residues. Germline V CDR1 and CDR2: LNHNV, YYDKDF (reference sequence). The DNA for the CDR3 is TGTGCCACCAGCAGAGATATCGGGGGAAACATTCAGTACTTC. Translated, it gives CATSRDIGGNIQYF.

The CDR3 spells CASSISTGGVYGYTF. The CDR3 DNA follows: TGTGCCAGTAGTATTTCGACAGGGGGCGTCTATGGCTACACCTTC. V usage is TRBV19 and J usage is TRBJ1-2; 10 bases match TRBD1. V dropped 3 bases and J dropped 4; count of bases not matched to a gene: 5. Germline V gives CDR1 LNHDA, CDR2 SQIVND (reference sequence). This CDR3 is built from 15 residues.

The chain carries TRBV19 and TRBJ1-5; TRBD1 matches at 7 bases. Germline V gene data show CDR1 as LNHDA and CDR2 as SQIVND (reference sequence). Trimming cost V 6 bases and J 0 bases; bases outside gene matches: 14. This CDR3 comprises 18 residues. DNA of the CDR3: TGTGCCAGTAGACCATCTTCCGGGACAGTCTATAGCAATCAGCCCCAGCATTTT. As protein: CASRPSSGTVYSNQPQHF. Full variable domain (remainder filled in from reference TRBV19 and TRBJ1-5): DGGITQSPKYLFRKEGQNVTLSCEQNLNHDAMYWYRQDPGQGLRLIYYSQIVNDFQKGDIAEGYSVSREKKESFPLTVTSAQKNPTAFYLCASRPSSGTVYSNQPQHFGDGTRLSIL.

This chain connects TRBV7-2 to TRBJ1-1; weak D call: TRBD1 (5 bases). Germline values: CDR1 SGHTA, CDR2 FQGNSA. Trimming took off 7 bases at V and 2 bases at J, with 17 bases between the two ends. The CDR3 sequence is 15 residues long. CDR3 sequence reads: CASNHDYGGNTEAFF. Here the CDR3 DNA reads TGTGCCAGCAACCATGATTACGGGGGAAACACTGAAGCTTTCTTT.

This chain links TRBV20-1 with TRBJ1-1; possibly TRBD1 for D (6 bases). CDR3 length: 11 amino acids. V lost 3 bases and J 11 bases, leaving 13 bases between the germline ends. Germline CDR1 and CDR2: DFQATT and SNEGSKA (reference sequence). The CDR3 reads CSASGGGHAFF. CDR3 DNA: TGCAGTGCTAGCGGGGGGGGGCACGCTTTCTTT.

V usage is TRBV23-1 and J usage is TRBJ2-1; a weak D match, TRBD1 (6 bases). TRBV23-1 counts as an open reading frame of uncertain function. CDR3 length: 18 amino acids. Trimming removed 0 bases from V and 7 bases from J, with 22 bases in between. This CDR3 reads CASSQSVAGELSGNEQFF. The CDR3 nucleotides read TGCGCCAGCAGTCAATCGGTAGCAGGGGAGCTAAGTGGGAATGAGCAGTTCTTC.

The genes are TRBV7-3 and TRBJ2-1; perhaps TRBD2 as D (5 bases). Trimming cost V 0 bases and J 7 bases, with 10 bases left between them. The CDR3 sequence is 14 residues long. The V gene's germline CDR1 is SGHTA and CDR2 FQGTGA. CDR3 protein: CASSLTGVRNEQFF. The CDR3 DNA reads TGTGCCAGCAGCTTAACGGGAGTTCGGAATGAGCAGTTCTTC.

CDR3 protein: CASKETGLNTEAFF. The DNA of the CDR3 is TGCGCCAGCAAAGAAACAGGGCTGAACACTGAAGCTTTCTTT. The chain couples TRBV10-2 to TRBJ1-1, with D perhaps TRBD1 (6 bases). Trimming stripped 7 bases from V and 0 bases from J, with 12 bases between. The CDR3 has 14 residues. Germline V gene data show CDR1 as WSHSY and CDR2 as SAAADI.

The chain employs TRBV5-6 and TRBJ1-6; D is unclear. Trimming removed 6 bases at V and 1 base at J, with 20 bases between. Germline CDR1 reads SGHDT; CDR2 reads YYEEEE. This CDR3 comprises 18 residues. DNA for the CDR3: TGTGCCAGCACCCATAGTCGGGAGTGGCATTCCTATAATTCACCCCTCCACTTT. This codes for CASTHSREWHSYNSPLHF. Full variable domain (outside the CDR3, taken from reference TRBV5-6 and TRBJ1-6): DAGVTQSPTHLIKTRGQQVTLRCSPKSGHDTVSWYQQALGQGPQFIFQYYEEEERQRGNFPDRFSGHQFPNYSSELNVNALLLGDSALYLCASTHSREWHSYNSPLHFGNGTRLTVT.

This chain links TRBV7-9 with TRBJ1-4; perhaps TRBD1 as D (5 bases). Germline CDR1 SEHNR, CDR2 FQNEAQ (reference sequence). CDR3 size: 16 residues. Trimming removed 7 bases at V and 7 bases at J, with 22 bases between. For the CDR3, the DNA is TGTGCCAGCACCATAGGCCTCAGGGCCCTTGTTGAAAAACTGTTTTTT. Its translation: CASTIGLRALVEKLFF. The variable domain in full, with the rest retrieved from reference TRBV7-9 and TRBJ1-4, is DTGVSQNPRHKITKRGQNVTFRCDPISEHNRLYWYRQTLGQGPEFLTYFQNEAQLEKSRLLSDRFSAERPKGSFSTLEIQRTEQGDSAMYLCASTIGLRALVEKLFFGSGTQLSVL.

The rearrangement uses TRBV2 and TRBJ2-2; no firm D call. Germline values: CDR1 SNHLY, CDR2 FYNNEI. This CDR3 is built from 13 residues. Trimming removed 6 bases from V and 4 bases from J, with 9 bases in between. The CDR3 loop reads CASRKMSTGELFF. The CDR3 DNA reads as TGTGCCAGCAGAAAGATGAGCACCGGGGAGCTGTTTTTT.

The V gene is TRBV6-5, the J gene TRBJ2-7; 8 nucleotides align to TRBD1. The germline gives CDR1 MNHEY, CDR2 SVGAGI. V was clipped by 6 bases and J by 5 bases; unmatched bases: 12. The CDR3 extends over 15 amino acids. This CDR3 reads CASSRLQGAQDEQYF. CDR3 in DNA: TGTGCCAGCAGCCGCCTCCAGGGGGCGCAGGACGAGCAGTACTTC.